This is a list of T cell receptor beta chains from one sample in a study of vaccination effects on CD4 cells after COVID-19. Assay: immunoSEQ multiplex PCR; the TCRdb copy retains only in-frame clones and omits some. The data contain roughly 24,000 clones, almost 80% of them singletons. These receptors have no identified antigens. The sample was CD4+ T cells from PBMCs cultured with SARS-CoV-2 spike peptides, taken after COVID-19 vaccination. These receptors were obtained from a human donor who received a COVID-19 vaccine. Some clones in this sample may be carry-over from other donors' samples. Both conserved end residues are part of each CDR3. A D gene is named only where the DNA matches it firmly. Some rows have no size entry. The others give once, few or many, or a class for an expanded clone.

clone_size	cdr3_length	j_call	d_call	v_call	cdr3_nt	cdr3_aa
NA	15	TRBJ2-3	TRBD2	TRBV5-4	TGTGCCAGCAGCCCCGAGCGGGAGGGCACAGATACGCAGTATTTT	CASSPEREGTDTQYF
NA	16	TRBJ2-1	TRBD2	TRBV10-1	TGCGCCAGCGCCTCTGCCGGGACTAGCGGAAACAATGAGCAGTTCTTC	CASASAGTSGNNEQFF
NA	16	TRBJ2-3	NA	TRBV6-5	TGTGCCAGCAGTTTGCATCCCCCAGGGGCCCCAGATACGCAGTATTTT	CASSLHPPGAPDTQYF
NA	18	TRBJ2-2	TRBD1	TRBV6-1	TGTGCCAGCAGTGAAGACACAGGGGGCGCCAAGGACACCGGGGAGCTGTTTTTT	CASSEDTGGAKDTGELFF
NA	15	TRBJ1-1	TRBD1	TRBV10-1	TGCGCCAGCAGGGGCGAGGGGGCTATGAACACTGAAGCTTTCTTT	CASRGEGAMNTEAFF
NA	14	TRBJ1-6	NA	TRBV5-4	TGTGCCAGCAGCTCCCCGACGGAAAATTCACCCCTCCACTTT	CASSSPTENSPLHF
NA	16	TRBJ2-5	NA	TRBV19	TGTGCCAGTAGTTTCGGCGGAGGCTCCGTTCAAGAGACCCAGTACTTC	CASSFGGGSVQETQYF
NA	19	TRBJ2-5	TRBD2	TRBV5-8	TGTGCCAGCCCCATCCACCCAACCCTTACTAGCGGGGATCAAGAGACCCAGTACTTC	CASPIHPTLTSGDQETQYF
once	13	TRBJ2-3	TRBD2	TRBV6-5	TGTGCCAGCAGCAGACTAGCGGGGGGGAGGCAGTATTTT	CASSRLAGGRQYF
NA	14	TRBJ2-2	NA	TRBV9	TGTGCCAGCAGCGAAAGACTAAACACCGGGGAGCTGTTTTTT	CASSERLNTGELFF
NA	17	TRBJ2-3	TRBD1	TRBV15	TGTGCCACCAGCAGAGTACAGGGGTTAGGTAGCACAGATACGCAGTATTTT	CATSRVQGLGSTDTQYF
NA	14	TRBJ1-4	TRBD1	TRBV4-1	TGCGCCAGCAGCTACCAGGGGGCTAATGAAAAACTGTTTTTT	CASSYQGANEKLFF
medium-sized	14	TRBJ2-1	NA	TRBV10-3	TGTGCCATCAGGGGGGACACCACCTACAATGAGCAGTTCTTC	CAIRGDTTYNEQFF
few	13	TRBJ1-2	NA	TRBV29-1	TGCAGCGTGCTGACGGGCCCCGGGGATGGCTACACCTTC	CSVLTGPGDGYTF
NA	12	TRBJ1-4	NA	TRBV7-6	TGTGCCAGCAGCTTAGACGCTGAAAAACTGTTTTTT	CASSLDAEKLFF
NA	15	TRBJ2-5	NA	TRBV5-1	TGCGCCAGCAGCTTGTTCACAGACCTCCAAGAGACCCAGTACTTC	CASSLFTDLQETQYF
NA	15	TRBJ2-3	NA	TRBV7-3	TGTGCCAGCAGCTTAACGGGGGTTACCACAGATACGCAGTATTTT	CASSLTGVTTDTQYF
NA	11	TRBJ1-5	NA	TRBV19	TGTGCCAGTAGGACGACGGGGCCCCAGCATTTT	CASRTTGPQHF
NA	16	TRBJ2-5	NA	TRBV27	TGTGCCAGCAGTTCCCTAATGAGGGGACGGGGAGAGACCCAGTACTTC	CASSSLMRGRGETQYF
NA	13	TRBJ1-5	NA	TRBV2	TGTGCCAGCGGAGGGGTGGGCAATCAGCCCCAGCATTTT	CASGGVGNQPQHF
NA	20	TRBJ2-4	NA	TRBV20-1	TGCAGTGCTAGTTGGCGACGCCGACGAGAGAGCCAGGTAGCCAAAAACATTCAGTACTTC	CSASWRRRRESQVAKNIQYF
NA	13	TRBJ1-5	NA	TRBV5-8	TGTGCCAGCAGCTCCGCCATGGGTCAGCCCCAGCATTTT	CASSSAMGQPQHF
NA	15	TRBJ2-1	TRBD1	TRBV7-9	TGTGCCAGCAGCTTAGAGGCAGGGGGCATCAATGAGCAGTTCTTC	CASSLEAGGINEQFF
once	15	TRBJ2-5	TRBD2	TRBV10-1	TGCGCCAGCAGTGAGTCGACTAGCGGGCAAGAGACCCAGTACTTC	CASSESTSGQETQYF
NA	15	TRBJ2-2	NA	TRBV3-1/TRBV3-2	TGTGCCAGCAGCCCCCCAGTCGGGGGAACCGGGGAGCTGTTTTTT	CASSPPVGGTGELFF
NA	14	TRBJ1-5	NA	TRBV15	TGTGCCACCAGCAGAGCCACCCTCGATCAGCCCCAGCATTTT	CATSRATLDQPQHF
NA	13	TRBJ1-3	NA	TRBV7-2	TGTGCCAGCAGCTTATCAGGGGGAAACACCATATATTTT	CASSLSGGNTIYF
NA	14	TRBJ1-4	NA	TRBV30	TGTGCCTGGAACCCCAGGGCAACTAATGAAAAACTGTTTTTT	CAWNPRATNEKLFF
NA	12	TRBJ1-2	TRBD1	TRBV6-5	TGTGCTAGCAGTCGACAGGGTTATGGCTACACCTTC	CASSRQGYGYTF
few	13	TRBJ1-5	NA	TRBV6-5	TGTGCCAGCAGTCCGGATTTGTGGCAGCCCCAGCATTTT	CASSPDLWQPQHF
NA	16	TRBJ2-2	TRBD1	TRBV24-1	TGTGCCACCAGTGATCCTACAGGGGGATGGGCCGGGGAGCTGTTTTTT	CATSDPTGGWAGELFF
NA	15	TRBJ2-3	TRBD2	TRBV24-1	TGTGCCACCAGTGATCCGGGGGGGCCGCAAGATACGCAGTATTTT	CATSDPGGPQDTQYF
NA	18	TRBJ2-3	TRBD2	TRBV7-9	TGTGCCAGCAGCTTACCCTTCCGACTAGCGGGGAGGGAAGATACGCAGTATTTT	CASSLPFRLAGREDTQYF
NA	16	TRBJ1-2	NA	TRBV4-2	TGTGCCAGCAGCCAAGATATGCAGGGACGGGCCAATGGCTACACCTTC	CASSQDMQGRANGYTF
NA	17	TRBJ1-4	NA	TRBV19	TGTGCCAGTAGTTCACCTGTCGGAAGGGGTACTAATGAAAAACTGTTTTTT	CASSSPVGRGTNEKLFF
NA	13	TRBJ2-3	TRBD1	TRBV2	TGTGCCAGCCTTCGACAGGGAGCAGATACGCAGTATTTT	CASLRQGADTQYF
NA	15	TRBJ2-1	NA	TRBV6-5	TGTGCCAGCAGAAAGGTAGGCGGAACCTACAATGAGCAGTTCTTC	CASRKVGGTYNEQFF
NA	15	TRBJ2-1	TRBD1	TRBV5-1	TGCGCCAGCAGCTTGCGGGACAGTGGGCCGCAGGAGCAGTTCTTC	CASSLRDSGPQEQFF
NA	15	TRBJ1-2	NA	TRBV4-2	TGTGCCAGCAGCCAAGATTCGTCAGAATACTATGGCTACACCTTC	CASSQDSSEYYGYTF
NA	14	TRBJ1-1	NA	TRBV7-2	TGTGCCAGCAGCTTGTTTGGGGGGAACACTGAAGCTTTCTTT	CASSLFGGNTEAFF
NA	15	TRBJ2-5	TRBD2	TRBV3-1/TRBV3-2	TGTGCCAGCAGCCAAGGGACTAGCTTTTCGGAGACCCAGTACTTC	CASSQGTSFSETQYF
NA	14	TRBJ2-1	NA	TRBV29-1	TGCAGCGTTGGAAGACTCCTGAAATACAATGAGCAGTTCTTC	CSVGRLLKYNEQFF
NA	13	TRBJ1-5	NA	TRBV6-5	TGTGCCAGCAAGCCCGGGGGAAATCAGCCCCAGCATTTT	CASKPGGNQPQHF
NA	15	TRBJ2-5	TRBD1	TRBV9	TGTGCCAGCAGCCCTGGGACAGACCCGAAGAAGACCCAGTACTTC	CASSPGTDPKKTQYF
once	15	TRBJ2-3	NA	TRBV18	TGTGCCAGCTCACCCGGGCCTGTCGGCACAGATACGCAGTATTTT	CASSPGPVGTDTQYF
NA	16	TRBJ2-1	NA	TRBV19	TGTGCCAGTAGTATTAGCGCAGGGTTCACCTACAATGAGCAGTTCTTC	CASSISAGFTYNEQFF
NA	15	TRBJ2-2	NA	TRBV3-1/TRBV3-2	TGTGCCAGCAGACGACAGCTCAGAAACACCGGGGAGCTGTTTTTT	CASRRQLRNTGELFF
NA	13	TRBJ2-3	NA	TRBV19	TGTGCCAGTAGTATTAGGTTTGGGGATACGCAGTATTTT	CASSIRFGDTQYF
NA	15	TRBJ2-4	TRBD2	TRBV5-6	TGTGCCAGCAGTTCGGGACTAGCGGGGGTTGGCATTCAGTACTTC	CASSSGLAGVGIQYF
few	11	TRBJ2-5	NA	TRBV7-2	TGTGCCAGCAGCTTAGCTGAGACCCAGTACTTC	CASSLAETQYF
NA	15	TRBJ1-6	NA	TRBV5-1	TGCGCCAGCAGCTTGCAGGGACAACCAAATTCACCCCTCCACTTT	CASSLQGQPNSPLHF
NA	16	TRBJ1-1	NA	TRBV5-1	TGCGCCAGCAGCTTGTCGGGGGGGGTAAAGAACACTGAAGCTTTCTTT	CASSLSGGVKNTEAFF
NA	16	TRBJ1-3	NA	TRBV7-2	TGTGCCAGCAGCTTGTCGGGGGGTAACTCTGGAAACACCATATATTTT	CASSLSGGNSGNTIYF
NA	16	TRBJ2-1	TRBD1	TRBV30	TGTGCCTGGAGGGGGACAGGGTCCCTCTCCTACAATGAGCAGTTCTTC	CAWRGTGSLSYNEQFF